Given below is one T cell receptor (beta chain) in context. The data were obtained in a study of T and B cells in COVID-19 patients. TRB was amplified from approximately 250-500 ng of blood genomic DNA. BIOMED2 TRB-A/B primer pools were used in multiplex TRB PCR. TCRdb itself ran the multiplex PCR reads through MiXCR, one entry per CDR3 protein. The table has 5,500 to 8,000 distinct CDR3 sequences, 31% seen once; the top ten hold about a fifth. Germline V lookup: CDR1 MNHEY, CDR2 SMNVEV (reference sequence). The CDR3 has 16 amino acids. Trimming left V 11 bases short and J 6 bases short, with 27 bases between.

The sample consisted of blood. The chain uses TRBV27 and TRBJ2-3; weak D call: TRBD2 (7 bases). This clonotype was sampled from a human donor with active COVID-19. In nucleotides, the CDR3 is TGTGCCGGTCAAGGGGGACTAAGCGGAACCTCGGATACGCAGTATTTT. It codes for CAGQGGLSGTSDTQYF.